The rows below give T cell receptor beta chains drawn from one sample of a study of blood T cell repertoires in COVID-19. Produced via immunoSEQ multiplex PCR; TCRdb's table is partial and in-frame only. The sample records approximately 150,000 clones, about four fifths being singletons. Sequences were obtained from peripheral blood. The receptors stem from a man aged 60-69 years with active or convalescent COVID-19. The CDR3 runs from the conserved cysteine through the conserved F or W. D genes are given only for firm matches. Where a row states a size, it is once, few, many or the class of an expanded clone; other rows omit it.

J | V | size | D | CDR3 | DNA
TRBJ1-6 | TRBV3-1/TRBV3-2 | - | - | CASSLGAESPLHF | TGTGCCAGCAGCCTTGGGGCGGAATCACCCCTCCACTTT
TRBJ1-2 | TRBV4-2 | - | TRBD1 | CASSPSTGSFYGYTF | TGTGCCAGCAGCCCCTCGACAGGGTCCTTCTATGGCTACACCTTC
TRBJ2-2 | TRBV7-3 | - | TRBD2 | CASSLNPGSGGAGELFF | TGTGCCAGCAGCTTAAACCCCGGGAGCGGGGGGGCCGGGGAGCTGTTTTTT
TRBJ1-6 | TRBV13 | - | TRBD1 | CASSSLGQGASPLHF | TGTGCCAGCAGCTCATTGGGACAGGGGGCTTCACCCCTCCACTTT
TRBJ2-1 | TRBV5-6 | few | TRBD2 | CASSLFQASGHDEQFF | TGTGCCAGCAGCTTGTTTCAGGCTAGCGGCCACGATGAGCAGTTCTTC
TRBJ2-7 | TRBV2 | - | TRBD1 | CASRRTGDYEQYF | TGTGCCAGCAGAAGGACAGGGGACTACGAGCAGTACTTC
TRBJ2-7 | TRBV15 | few | - | CATSRESSGSYEQYF | TGTGCCACCAGCAGAGAGAGTAGCGGCTCCTACGAGCAGTACTTC
TRBJ1-5 | TRBV6-6 | - | TRBD1 | CASRVDGTGGNQPQHF | TGTGCCAGCAGAGTTGACGGGACAGGGGGCAATCAGCCCCAGCATTTT
TRBJ2-7 | TRBV28 | - | - | CASSLGQKYEQYF | TGTGCCAGCAGTTTAGGGCAGAAATACGAGCAGTACTTC
TRBJ1-5 | TRBV3-1/TRBV3-2 | - | - | CASSQGGQPQHF | TGTGCCAGCAGCCAAGGCGGCCAGCCCCAGCATTTT
TRBJ1-1 | TRBV3-1/TRBV3-2 | - | - | CASSQVRGITEAFF | TGTGCCAGCAGCCAAGTCAGAGGAATCACTGAAGCTTTCTTT
TRBJ1-2 | TRBV27 | - | - | CASSSRGTFYGYTF | TGTGCCAGCAGTTCTCGGGGGACCTTCTATGGCTACACCTTC
TRBJ2-6 | TRBV29-1 | - | - | CSVGEGGGANVLTF | TGCAGCGTTGGTGAGGGTGGTGGGGCCAACGTCCTGACTTTC
TRBJ1-2 | TRBV5-6 | - | - | CASSLEVSGSGGYTF | TGTGCCAGCAGCTTGGAGGTTTCGGGGAGCGGTGGCTACACCTTC
TRBJ1-2 | TRBV27 | - | - | CASSLTGSAGYTF | TGTGCCAGCAGCCTTACAGGGTCGGCCGGCTACACCTTC
TRBJ2-7 | TRBV11-2 | - | - | CASRLTGSSYEQYF | TGTGCCAGCAGATTAACAGGGAGCTCCTACGAGCAGTACTTC
TRBJ1-1 | TRBV18 | few | - | CASSPLVSDTEAFF | TGTGCCAGCTCACCACTGGTATCGGACACTGAAGCTTTCTTT